These T cell receptor beta chains were read from a single sample in a study of blood T cells in healthy people across ages. TCRdb reanalysed the 5' RACE reads using MiXCR and keeps one entry per CDR3 protein. The data hold about 900,000 distinct CDR3 sequences, with around 62% observed a single time. Sequenced: blood. These receptors were collected from a man aged 30-40 years in good health. The CDR3 runs from the conserved cysteine through the conserved F or W. A D gene is named only where the DNA matches it firmly. Some rows mark clone size as missing; the rest say once, few, many or name a class of expanded clone.

TRBJ2-3	.	TRBV5-1	.	CASSLSTARSTDTQYF	TGCGCCAGCAGCTTGTCGACGGCTCGGAGCACAGATACGCAGTATTTT
TRBJ1-4	few	TRBV7-2	.	CASSLVTGSWEKLFF	TGTGCCAGCAGCTTAGTTACGGGGTCATGGGAAAAACTGTTTTTT
TRBJ2-3	.	TRBV10-3	TRBD2	CAIRTAGGIDTQYF	TGTGCCATCAGGACAGCGGGGGGAATAGATACGCAGTATTTT
TRBJ2-1	.	TRBV4-3	.	CASSQAQEQFF	TGCGCCAGCAGCCAAGCACAGGAGCAGTTCTTC
TRBJ1-6	once	TRBV9	.	CASSLSIEGTNSPLHF	TGTGCCAGCAGCCTCTCGATAGAGGGAACTAATTCACCCCTCCACTTT
TRBJ1-2	.	TRBV19	.	CARPRGYGYTF	TGTGCCAGACCACGCGGCTATGGCTACACCTTC
TRBJ2-1	.	TRBV7-2	TRBD2	CASKYNGGANEQFF	TGTGCCAGCAAATACAACGGGGGGGCTAATGAGCAGTTCTTC
TRBJ2-4	few	TRBV28	.	CASSPALQAPGEYF	TGTGCCAGCAGTCCCGCCTTACAGGCCCCTGGGGAGTACTTC
TRBJ2-3	.	TRBV9	TRBD1	CASSVTGASHTDTQYF	TGTGCCAGCAGCGTTACAGGGGCCTCGCACACAGATACGCAGTATTTT
TRBJ2-7	.	TRBV12-3/TRBV12-4	.	CASSLLAWEQYF	TGTGCCAGCAGTTTACTTGCGTGGGAGCAGTACTTC
TRBJ2-6	.	TRBV6-4	.	CASSDSGGSGANVLTF	TGTGCCAGCAGTGACTCTGGGGGATCTGGGGCCAACGTCCTGACTTTC
TRBJ1-6	.	TRBV2	TRBD1	CASLQGVRSPLHF	TGTGCCAGCCTACAGGGGGTACGGTCACCCCTCCACTTT
TRBJ2-7	.	TRBV16	.	CASKKQWGPTYEQYF	TGTGCCAGCAAAAAACAATGGGGCCCAACCTACGAGCAGTACTTC
TRBJ2-7	.	TRBV6-5	.	CASSIRPTYEQYF	TGTGCCAGCAGTATAAGGCCCACCTACGAGCAGTACTTC
TRBJ2-1	.	TRBV7-2	TRBD2	CASGLTLAGRDEQFF	TGTGCCAGCGGCTTAACACTAGCGGGGAGGGATGAGCAGTTCTTC
TRBJ2-5	.	TRBV4-2	.	CASSQVVGGGQETQYF	TGTGCCAGCAGCCAAGTCGTGGGGGGCGGCCAAGAGACCCAGTACTTC
TRBJ2-3	.	TRBV11-2	.	CASSPGEWRGIDTQYF	TGTGCCAGCAGCCCCGGGGAGTGGCGAGGTATTGATACGCAGTATTTT
TRBJ2-5	few	TRBV6-5	TRBD2	CASAREEAGNEQYF	TGTGCCAGCGCCCGGGAGGAGGCAGGGAATGAGCAGTACTTC
TRBJ2-5	.	TRBV20-1	.	CSAVQSFGSETQYF	TGCAGTGCGGTCCAGTCCTTTGGTTCGGAGACCCAGTACTTC
TRBJ2-1	few	TRBV11-1	.	CASSLEGGRYNEQFF	TGTGCCAGCAGCTTAGAGGGGGGCCGGTACAATGAGCAGTTCTTC
TRBJ1-6	.	TRBV4-2	TRBD1	CASSQEGTGGYNSPLHF	TGTGCCAGCAGCCAAGAGGGGACAGGGGGCTATAATTCACCCCTCCACTTT
TRBJ2-7	.	TRBV7-9	.	CASIAHSHEQYF	TGTGCCAGCATCGCTCACTCCCACGAGCAGTACTTC
TRBJ1-1	.	TRBV10-3	.	CAISESQGRTEAFF	TGTGCCATCAGTGAGTCGCAGGGTCGGACTGAAGCTTTCTTT
TRBJ2-3	.	TRBV7-3	TRBD2	CASSLRAGGPPDTQYF	TGTGCCAGCAGCTTGAGGGCGGGGGGGCCCCCAGATACGCAGTATTTT
TRBJ1-1	.	TRBV9	.	CASSVRQSNTVAFF	TGTGCCAGCAGCGTAAGACAGTCGAACACTGTAGCTTTCTTT
TRBJ2-2	.	TRBV10-3	.	CAISDSGGTGELFF	TGTGCCATCAGTGATAGCGGTGGGACCGGGGAGCTGTTTTTT
TRBJ2-5	.	TRBV11-1	.	CASSEGGGGGRKKQYF	TGTGCCAGCAGCGAAGGGGGCGGCGGGGGACGAAAGAAGCAGTACTTC
TRBJ2-7	.	TRBV20-1	.	CSAQGGNIYEQYF	TGCAGTGCCCAGGGGGGGAATATCTACGAGCAGTACTTC
TRBJ2-1	few	TRBV9	.	CASSARPHNEQFF	TGTGCCAGCAGCGCTAGACCCCACAATGAGCAGTTCTTC
TRBJ2-3	.	TRBV4-1	.	CASSQVIEQASTDTQYF	TGCGCCAGCAGCCAAGTAATAGAACAGGCTAGCACAGATACGCAGTATTTT
TRBJ1-1	.	TRBV20-1	.	CSASPRVRNTEAFF	TGCAGTGCCTCTCCGAGAGTCAGGAACACTGAAGCTTTCTTT
TRBJ2-2	.	TRBV20-1	TRBD2	CSARDGGVDTGELFF	TGCAGTGCTAGAGATGGGGGGGTGGACACCGGGGAGCTGTTTTTT
TRBJ2-1	.	TRBV7-2	TRBD2	CASSSRGLDVTQFF	TGTGCCAGCAGCTCAAGGGGACTAGATGTGACCCAGTTCTTC
TRBJ2-4	.	TRBV10-3	.	CAISDGLAKNIQYF	TGTGCCATCAGTGATGGACTAGCCAAAAACATTCAGTACTTC
TRBJ2-3	.	TRBV7-2	TRBD2	CASSLKMAGGGEQYF	TGTGCCAGCAGCTTAAAAATGGCGGGGGGTGGTGAGCAGTATTTT
TRBJ2-4	.	TRBV25-1	.	CASSESERAVIQYF	TGTGCCAGCAGTGAATCTGAGCGCGCCGTCATTCAGTACTTC
TRBJ2-1	.	TRBV4-3	TRBD2	CASSPRLGGGRDNEQFF	TGCGCCAGCAGCCCAAGACTCGGGGGGGGGCGGGACAATGAGCAGTTCTTC
TRBJ1-5	.	TRBV6-2/TRBV6-3	.	CASSHNQPQHF	TGTGCCAGCAGCCACAATCAGCCCCAGCATTTT
TRBJ2-7	few	TRBV11-2	.	CASSLGRGVETGTPLYEQYF	TGTGCCAGCAGCTTAGGACGTGGCGTAGAAACGGGGACACCTCTCTACGAGCAGTACTTC
TRBJ2-5	.	TRBV4-2	.	CASSQVGDETQYF	TGTGCCAGCAGCCAAGTAGGGGACGAGACCCAGTACTTC
TRBJ1-5	.	TRBV4-3	.	CASSQEPYNSNQPQHF	TGCGCCAGCAGCCAAGAACCTTACAATAGCAATCAGCCCCAGCATTTT